These T cell receptor beta chains were read from a single sample in a study of cytomegalovirus exposure and HLA in healthy donors. Here immunoSEQ multiplex PCR was the method, and the copy in TCRdb shows in-frame clones only, minus some. The top ten hold 3.5% to 5.5% of the sample, which has over 120,000 clones, roughly 90% seen once. Sequenced sample: PBMCs. Every receptor here comes from a man younger than 35 in good health and CMV-seropositive. CDR3s include the opening cysteine and the closing phenylalanine or tryptophan. The D gene is left open where the match is weak. A row's size may be missing; if present it is once, few, many or a size class.

V gene	clone size	J gene	D gene	CDR3 DNA	CDR3 protein
TRBV4-1	-	TRBJ2-5	TRBD2	TGCGCCAGCAGCCAAAGCGGGGCGGGGGGGTTGGAGACCCAGTACTTC	CASSQSGAGGLETQYF
TRBV5-1	-	TRBJ2-2	-	TGCGCCAGCAGCCCGGCGGGCCCCGGGGAGCTGTTTTTT	CASSPAGPGELFF
TRBV12-5	-	TRBJ2-3	-	TGTGCTAGTGGTCCGGGGGACAGACTAGATTCTGATACGCAGTATTTT	CASGPGDRLDSDTQYF
TRBV28	-	TRBJ2-7	-	TGTGCCAGCAGTTTGGAGGGGACCCCGAGCGACGAGCAGTACTTC	CASSLEGTPSDEQYF
TRBV19	-	TRBJ1-2	TRBD1	TGTGCCAGTAGTATGAGGGGGCTTAATGGCTACACCTTC	CASSMRGLNGYTF
TRBV9	-	TRBJ1-2	-	TGTGCCAGCAGCGTAGAATCCGCAGGGGCCTTCTATGGCTACACCTTC	CASSVESAGAFYGYTF
TRBV6-6	-	TRBJ2-3	-	TGTGCCAGCAGTTACTCGAGATGGGGGGGCCCAGATACGCAGTATTTT	CASSYSRWGGPDTQYF
TRBV7-2	-	TRBJ1-2	-	TGTGCCAGCAGCTTAGCGCATCGGAGCTCTCCGGATGGCTACACCTTC	CASSLAHRSSPDGYTF
TRBV7-6	-	TRBJ1-1	-	TGTGCCAGCAGCTTAGGAGTGGATAGCGCGGAAGCTTTCTTT	CASSLGVDSAEAFF
TRBV30	-	TRBJ1-1	-	TGTGCCTGGAATCCTCCGGGGATGAACACTGAAGCTTTCTTT	CAWNPPGMNTEAFF
TRBV28	-	TRBJ1-2	-	TGTGCCAGCATCAAGGGGCGTAACTATGGCTACACCTTC	CASIKGRNYGYTF
TRBV6-1	few	TRBJ2-1	-	TGTGCCAGCAGTGGGGAGGGGACAATGAGGGAGTTCTTC	CASSGEGTMREFF
TRBV5-4	-	TRBJ2-2	-	TGTGCCAGCAGCTCCTACGGGGGCGGGGAGCTGTTTTTT	CASSSYGGGELFF
TRBV2	-	TRBJ1-1	-	TGTGCCAGCAGTACAGGTTACACTGAAGCTTTCTTT	CASSTGYTEAFF
TRBV28	-	TRBJ2-3	TRBD2	TGTGCCAGCAGTTTCCTAGCGGGGAAGACAGATACGCAGTATTTT	CASSFLAGKTDTQYF
TRBV6-5	-	TRBJ1-6	-	TGTGCCAGCAGCCCACAGAGGGGGAATTCACCCCTCCACTTT	CASSPQRGNSPLHF
TRBV6-1	-	TRBJ2-2	-	TGTGCCAGCAGTGTGACGGGGGACACCGGGGAGCTGTTTTTT	CASSVTGDTGELFF
TRBV7-2	-	TRBJ1-6	TRBD1	TGTGCCAGCAGCTTCGACAGGGGGTTCCACTTT	CASSFDRGFHF
TRBV7-9	once	TRBJ1-1	-	TGTGCCAGCAGCTTACCTGGCGAAGCTTTCTTT	CASSLPGEAFF
TRBV30	-	TRBJ1-6	-	TGTGCCTGGAGTGTACTGACAAGCTCCTATAATTCACCCCTCCACTTT	CAWSVLTSSYNSPLHF
TRBV30	once	TRBJ1-1	-	TGTGCCTGGAAAAGGTTAGCAGGGGAAAAAACTGAAGCTTTCTTT	CAWKRLAGEKTEAFF
TRBV2	-	TRBJ1-5	-	TGTGCCAGCAGGCCCGACATCAATCAGCCCCAGCATTTT	CASRPDINQPQHF
TRBV7-8	-	TRBJ1-1	-	TGTGCCAGCAGCCCGAACCCGGCGGGCTGGAACACTGAAGCTTTCTTT	CASSPNPAGWNTEAFF
TRBV5-8	-	TRBJ1-2	TRBD1	TGTGCCAGCGACCCAATTTGGACAGGGTTTGGCTACACCTTC	CASDPIWTGFGYTF
TRBV6-4	once	TRBJ2-3	TRBD2	TGTGCCAGCAGTGACGGGACTAGCGGTCCGGATACGCAGTATTTT	CASSDGTSGPDTQYF
TRBV7-9	-	TRBJ2-3	TRBD2	TGTGCCAGCAGCCCCTCCGGGAGGGGGGCAGATACGCAGTATTTT	CASSPSGRGADTQYF
TRBV5-6	-	TRBJ2-6	-	TGTGCCAGCAGGTTCCAGGGTTCTGGGGCCAACGTCCTGACTTTC	CASRFQGSGANVLTF
TRBV7-3	-	TRBJ1-2	-	TGTGCCAGCAGCTTAGGAGGGAATGGCTATGGCTACACCTTC	CASSLGGNGYGYTF
TRBV5-6	-	TRBJ2-3	-	TGTGCCAGCAGCTTGGTGGGGGGAAGCACAGATACGCAGTATTTT	CASSLVGGSTDTQYF
TRBV5-8	-	TRBJ2-1	-	TGTGCCAGCAGCCACCACCTAGGAGGGAGCTCCTACAATGAGCAGTTCTTC	CASSHHLGGSSYNEQFF
TRBV2	-	TRBJ2-1	-	TGTGCCAGCGTTACGGGGTTTTCCTACAATGAGCAGTTCTTC	CASVTGFSYNEQFF
TRBV6-5	-	TRBJ1-1	-	TGTGCCAGCAGGAGTTTGAACACTGAAGCTTTCTTT	CASRSLNTEAFF
TRBV23-1	-	TRBJ1-5	-	TGCGCCAGCAGTCAATCGGCGGGTCAGCCCCAGCATTTT	CASSQSAGQPQHF
TRBV19	-	TRBJ1-2	TRBD1	TGTGCCAGTAGTATAACTTTCCGGGACAGCACTTATGGCTACACCTTC	CASSITFRDSTYGYTF
TRBV19	-	TRBJ1-2	-	TGTGCCAGTAGTATTGGAACGGGAAACTATGGCTACACCTTC	CASSIGTGNYGYTF